This T cell receptor (beta chain) was identified in a study of control samples from healthy donors and cancer patients. TCRdb keeps only in-frame clones here, not all; method: immunoSEQ multiplex PCR. The table lists about 130,000 clones, approximately 92% of them singletons. Looked up from germline, CDR1 is MGHRA and CDR2 is YSYEKL. The trim removed 0 bases at V and 6 bases at J, leaving 10 bases unmatched. This CDR3 is 17 amino acids long. Source material: PBMCs. V and J are TRBV4-1 and TRBJ2-3; TRBD2 agrees at 9 bases. This TCR came from a man at least 80 years old with head and neck cancer. The CDR3 region has the DNA TGCGCCAGCAGCCAAGATCATTTTAGCGGGGGTCTTGATACGCAGTATTTT. The encoded protein is CASSQDHFSGGLDTQYF.